In this sample, the clone carrying this TCR beta chain turned up once. This record belongs to a study of blood T cell repertoires in COVID-19. Produced via immunoSEQ multiplex PCR; TCRdb's table is partial and in-frame only. The table shows over 55,000 clones, with about 89% occurring only once. This clonotype originated in a man aged 45-65 years with active COVID-19. Material: peripheral blood.

The CDR3 here is CASSISQGTTGELFF. The CDR3 DNA sequence: TGTGCCAGTAGTATCTCGCAGGGCACTACCGGGGAGCTGTTTTTT. The chain recombines TRBV19 with TRBJ2-2; the D gene is possibly TRBD1 (5 bases). V was trimmed by 3 bases and J by 5 bases, leaving 13 bases between them. Germline V gene data show CDR1 as LNHDA and CDR2 as SQIVND (reference sequence). This CDR3 is built from 15 residues.